One sample yielded the 27 T cell receptor beta chains listed below, sequenced in a study. TCRdb re-called the RT-PCR reads through MiXCR, storing one row per CDR3 protein. This table holds about 680,000 distinct CDR3 sequences, 14% found once. The specimen was memory CD4+ T cells from blood. These receptors came from a female donor in good health, serving as a healthy control.

The chain recombines TRBV6-5 with TRBJ2-7; D call uncertain. Trimming took off 6 bases at V and 8 bases at J, with 14 bases between the two ends. Looked up from germline, CDR1 is MNHEY and CDR2 is SVGAGI. The CDR3 has 12 amino acids. For the CDR3, the DNA is TGTGCCAGCAGCCCCAGAATGGAGAAGCAGTACTTC. Its protein product is CASSPRMEKQYF.

The chain employs TRBV15 and TRBJ1-4; D is undetermined. The germline V gene encodes CDR1 LNHNV and CDR2 YYDKDF (reference sequence). This CDR3 has 13 residues. With 4 bases removed from V and 2 bases from J, the gap between germline ends came to 5 bases. CDR3 region: CATSIQTNEKLFF. The DNA of the CDR3 is TGTGCCACCAGCATACAGACTAATGAAAAACTGTTTTTT.

This clonotype was counted only a few times. V and J are TRBV12-3 or TRBV12-4 and TRBJ1-1; maybe TRBD1 (5 bases). The CDR3 runs 12 residues. Trimming shortened V by 4 bases and J by 7 bases, and 10 bases separated the two germline ends. The CDR3 sequence is CASSWGGVEAFF. In DNA form, the CDR3 reads TGTGCCAGCAGTTGGGGGGGGGTTGAAGCTTTCTTT.

This chain links TRBV20-1 with TRBJ2-1; 11 positions agree with TRBD2. The CDR3 is made up of 14 amino acids. V lost 6 bases, J lost 6 bases, and 7 bases stayed unmatched. Per germline, CDR1 DFQATT and CDR2 SNEGSKA (reference sequence). The CDR3 reads CSARLAGLGNEQFF. In nucleotides, the CDR3 is TGCAGTGCGAGACTAGCGGGACTAGGCAATGAGCAGTTCTTC.

The V gene is TRBV4-3, the J gene TRBJ1-2; D possibly corresponds to TRBD1 (5 bases). CDR1 is LGHNA, CDR2 YSLEER, per germline. V was cut by 1 base and J by 3 bases, with 15 bases left in between. CDR3 length: 16 amino acids. The CDR3 spells CASSQGGTIVDYGYTF. The CDR3 DNA is TGCGCCAGCAGCCAAGGGGGGACTATTGTAGACTATGGCTACACCTTC.

This chain uses TRBV29-1 with TRBJ2-2; no reliable D call. The ends were cut back, 7 bases at V and 1 base at J, with 13 bases in the middle. Germline values: CDR1 SQVTM, CDR2 ANQGSEA. The CDR3 spans 14 residues. CDR3 DNA sequence: TGCAGCGCCCTAATTATACAGAACACCGGGGAGCTGTTTTTT. It codes for CSALIIQNTGELFF.

In this sample, this clonotype turned up many times. The chain recombines TRBV27 with TRBJ2-5; D possibly corresponds to TRBD1 (5 bases). V was trimmed by 5 bases and J by 1 base, leaving 11 bases between them. The CDR3 loop spans 14 amino acids. Looked up from germline, CDR1 is MNHEY and CDR2 is SMNVEV (reference sequence). The CDR3: CASSPWGSQETQYF. Here the CDR3 DNA reads TGTGCCAGCAGTCCCTGGGGCAGCCAAGAGACCCAGTACTTC.

This clonotype was recorded a few times. V usage is TRBV6-6 and J usage is TRBJ2-5; D remains unclear. Germline CDR1 and CDR2: MNHNY and SVGAGI (reference sequence). The V gene lost 2 bases and the J gene lost 3 bases, with 7 bases spanning the gap. The CDR3 covers 13 residues. CDR3 loop: CASSYPTEETQYF. For the CDR3, the DNA is TGTGCCAGCAGTTACCCAACAGAAGAGACCCAGTACTTC.

The chain employs TRBV20-1 and TRBJ2-5; TRBD1 matches 8 bases. Germline CDR1 reads DFQATT; CDR2 reads SNEGSKA (reference sequence). The ends lost 6 bases at V and 5 bases at J; junction bases unmatched: 11. This CDR3 spans 14 amino acids. The chain's CDR3 is CSARQGRPGETQYF. The CDR3 nucleotides read TGCAGTGCCCGACAGGGGCGCCCCGGGGAGACCCAGTACTTC.

The chain combines TRBV12-3 or TRBV12-4 with TRBJ1-2; 7 bases are shared with TRBD1. Losses at the gene ends were 5 bases for V and 8 bases for J; bases not matched to a gene: 5. CDR3 length: 12 amino acids. The chain's CDR3 is CASSHRGTGYTF. Here the CDR3 DNA reads TGTGCCAGCAGTCACAGGGGTACGGGCTACACCTTC.

The rearrangement joins TRBV10-3 to TRBJ2-5, with D unresolved. CDR3 size: 13 residues. V was clipped by 3 bases and J by 4 bases, with 9 bases between them. Germline V lookup: CDR1 ENHRY, CDR2 SYGVKD. The CDR3 sequence: CAISDRIGETQYF. The CDR3 bases are TGTGCCATCAGTGACAGGATAGGAGAGACCCAGTACTTC.

The chain is built from TRBV7-2 and TRBJ2-1, with a possible D match to TRBD2 (6 bases). This CDR3 spans 13 amino acids. CDR1 is SGHTA and CDR2 is FQGNSA in the germline V gene. Trimming shortened V by 5 bases and J by 9 bases, and 14 bases separated the two germline ends. The CDR3 DNA sequence: TGTGCCAGCAGCGTGACTAGTTTTGTTGAGCAGTTCTTC. Its protein is CASSVTSFVEQFF.

This clonotype showed up just a few times. The gene calls are TRBV29-1 and TRBJ2-2, with a tentative D call TRBD1 (6 bases). This CDR3 is 15 amino acids long. Germline V gene data show CDR1 as SQVTM and CDR2 as ANQGSEA. Trimming took off 3 bases at V and 0 bases at J, with 11 bases between the two ends. CDR3 protein: CSVELTGSNTGELFF. The CDR3, as DNA: TGCAGCGTTGAGTTGACAGGTTCGAACACCGGGGAGCTGTTTTTT.

This clonotype was recorded at least ten times. The junction departs from the called germline gene at one end, perhaps through a read error. The gene calls are TRBV5-1 and TRBJ2-1, with 10 bases matching TRBD1. The CDR3 totals 15 residues. Germline V gene sequence: CDR1 SGHRS, CDR2 YFSETQ. This CDR3 is CASSLGQGGYNEQFF. The CDR3, as DNA: TGTGCCAGCAGTCTCGGACAGGGGGGGTACAATGAGCAGTTCTTC.

This clonotype came up a few times. J is TRBJ1-4 and V is TRBV12-3 or TRBV12-4, with D possibly being TRBD1 (5 bases). The V end lost 1 base, the J end lost 7 bases, and 13 bases lay between the germline ends. CDR3 size: 15 residues. This CDR3 is CASSLGAGHGEKLFF. In DNA, the CDR3 is TGTGCCAGCAGTTTAGGCGCCGGACACGGTGAAAAACTGTTTTTT.

The table lists this clonotype with a few counts. The V call is TRBV5-1, the J call TRBJ2-6; perhaps D is TRBD1 or TRBD2 (6 bases each). Trimming stripped 1 base from V and 2 bases from J, with 10 bases between. Germline CDR1 and CDR2: SGHRS and YFSETQ. The CDR3 is made up of 16 amino acids. The CDR3 is CASSLPGAAGANVLTF. CDR3 nucleotide sequence: TGCGCCAGCAGCTTGCCGGGGGCGGCTGGGGCCAACGTCCTGACTTTC.

This clonotype was observed many times. This rearrangement joins TRBV7-9 to TRBJ2-3, with 7 bases lining up with TRBD2. Germline V gene lookup returns CDR1 SEHNR and CDR2 FQNEAQ (reference sequence). This CDR3 is 15 amino acids long. V lost 6 bases, J lost 0 bases, and 6 bases stayed unmatched. Written as DNA, the CDR3 is TGTGCCAGCAGTTGGGGTAGCGGGAGCACAGATACGCAGTATTTT. This codes for CASSWGSGSTDTQYF.

This clonotype came up many times. The CDR3 DNA follows: TGTGCCACCAGCAGAGATGCACTCAGCTATGGCTACACCTTC. It encodes CATSRDALSYGYTF. This rearrangement joins TRBV15 to TRBJ1-2; no clear D gene. The CDR3 runs to 14 residues. Germline CDR1 and CDR2: LNHNV and YYDKDF (reference sequence). The V end was cut by 0 bases, the J end by 4 bases, with 9 bases between.

V and J are TRBV3-1 and TRBJ2-2; tentatively, D is TRBD1 or TRBD2 (6 bases each). CDR1 LGHDT and CDR2 YNNKEL come from the germline V gene (reference sequence). CDR3 length equals 18 residues. V lost 3 bases to trimming and J lost 0 bases, with 17 bases between them. CDR3 sequence: CASSQRVFGGANTGELFF. CDR3 bases: TGTGCCAGCAGCCAGCGCGTTTTCGGGGGCGCGAACACCGGGGAGCTGTTTTTT.

This clonotype was detected only a few times. This chain joins TRBV20-1 and TRBJ1-5; TRBD1 matches at 7 bases. Germline values: CDR1 DFQATT, CDR2 SNEGSKA (reference sequence). V dropped 1 base and J dropped 2; count of bases not matched to a gene: 8. The CDR3 totals 16 residues. The CDR3, as DNA: TGCAGTGCTAGAGTTAGGGACAGCCCTGGCAATCAGCCCCAGCATTTT. It encodes CSARVRDSPGNQPQHF.

V is TRBV12-3 or TRBV12-4 and J is TRBJ2-1; D remains unclear. CDR3 size: 12 residues. Trimming removed 3 bases from V and 10 bases from J, with 10 bases in between. The CDR3, as DNA: TGTGCCAGCAGTTTCTATCAGATGGAGCAGTTCTTC. Protein sequence: CASSFYQMEQFF.

A few counts support this clonotype. This sequence joins TRBV7-2 and TRBJ1-1; 9 bases are shared with TRBD1. V shed 5 bases, J shed 6 bases, and the junction held 10 bases outside the gene matches. Germline V gene lookup returns CDR1 SGHTA and CDR2 FQGNSA. The length of the CDR3 is 15 residues. The CDR3 here is CASSTVTGGSAEAFF. The CDR3 coding sequence is TGTGCCAGCAGCACGGTCACAGGGGGCAGCGCTGAAGCTTTCTTT.

Remarks on this clonotype: With a much larger clone just one base away, this may be a read error. This chain uses TRBV7-2 with TRBJ2-2; the D is unclear. Germline loops: CDR1 SGHTA, CDR2 FQGNSA. The length of the CDR3 is 14 residues. The CDR3 coding sequence is TGTGCCAGCAGCTTAGACTTCCACACCGTGGAGCTGTTTTTT. Residues: CASSLDFHTVELFF. The whole variable domain, filled in from reference TRBV7-2 and TRBJ2-2, reads GAGVSQSPSNKVTEKGKDVELRCDPISGHTALYWYRQSLGQGLEFLIYFQGNSAPDKSGLPSDRFSAERTGGSVSTLTIQRTQQEDSAVYLCASSLDFHTVELFFGEGSRLTVL.

V and J are TRBV30 and TRBJ2-2, with D unclear. The CDR3 is 11 residues long. CDR1 is GTSNPN, CDR2 SVGIG, per germline (reference sequence). V lost 0 bases and J lost 5, with 1 base in between. CDR3 coding DNA: TGTGCCTGGAGTGTAACCGGGGAGCTGTTTTTT. Protein product: CAWSVTGELFF.

This clonotype was seen a handful of times. The chain recombines TRBV5-1 with TRBJ1-2, with TRBD1 matching 9 bases. Germline V gene lookup returns CDR1 SGHRS and CDR2 YFSETQ. The CDR3 is 16 amino acids. The J segment lost 7 bases and the V segment lost 2 bases, leaving 12 bases of the junction unmatched. As DNA, the CDR3 is TGCGCCAGCAGCTTAACGGCCGGGACAGGGAACGGTGGCTACACCTTC. This codes for CASSLTAGTGNGGYTF.

This clonotype was counted at least ten times. The genes are TRBV5-6 and TRBJ2-1; D may be TRBD2 (5 bases). Germline lookup yields CDR1 SGHDT and CDR2 YYEEEE. This CDR3 region has 16 residues. V lost 3 bases to trimming and J lost 4 bases, with 17 bases between them. Here the CDR3 reads CASSSGLSAAYNEQFF. CDR3 DNA: TGTGCCAGCAGCTCGGGCCTTAGCGCCGCTTACAATGAGCAGTTCTTC.

Note on this clonotype: This may arise from a read error, as a much more abundant clone is one base away. This chain uses TRBV7-3 with TRBJ1-4; D gene uncertain. In germline, CDR1 is SGHTA, CDR2 FQGTGA. V lost 1 base to trimming and J lost 7 bases, with 13 bases between them. The CDR3 totals 15 residues. The CDR3 DNA is TGTGCCAGCAGCTTAAGGCCAGCACCAATTGAAAAACTGTTTTTT. It codes for CASSLRPAPIEKLFF.